Listed below are T cell receptor beta chains from one sample, sequenced in a study of cytomegalovirus exposure and HLA in healthy donors. TCRdb's copy holds only in-frame clones and misses some; the assay was immunoSEQ multiplex PCR. The table shows about 180,000 clones, with more than 60% occurring only once. Sequenced input: PBMCs. These receptors all come from a woman aged 60-75 years in good health and CMV-seropositive. The CDR3 runs from the conserved cysteine through the conserved F or W. D genes are given only for firm matches. Some rows have no size entry. The others give once, few or many, or a class for an expanded clone.

j_call	v_call	clone_size	d_call	cdr3_nt	cdr3_aa
TRBJ2-1	TRBV9	NA	TRBD2	TGTGCCAGCAGCTCTCAAGGCGGGGGGTTCCATGAGCAGTTCTTC	CASSSQGGGFHEQFF
TRBJ1-1	TRBV5-4	once	NA	TGTGCCAGCAGCTCACCGAAGCAGGGTTTGGGCACTGAAGCTTTCTTT	CASSSPKQGLGTEAFF
TRBJ2-7	TRBV18	NA	TRBD2	TGTGCCAGCTCACCACGGGAGGGATGGGATTACGAGCAGTACTTC	CASSPREGWDYEQYF
TRBJ1-1	TRBV28	NA	NA	TGTGCCAGCAGTTTACTATGGACTGAAGCTTTCTTT	CASSLLWTEAFF
TRBJ2-7	TRBV19	few	TRBD1	TGTGCCAGTAGCCCAGGGGGCAGGTACGAGCAGTACTTC	CASSPGGRYEQYF
TRBJ2-1	TRBV18	NA	TRBD2	TGTGCCAGCCAGACTAGCGGGGATTACACTGAGCAGTTCTTC	CASQTSGDYTEQFF
TRBJ1-1	TRBV30	NA	NA	TGTGCCTGGAGAGACGACAAGACTGAAGCTTTCTTT	CAWRDDKTEAFF
TRBJ2-5	TRBV18	NA	NA	TGTGCCAGCTCACCACCGGCTAGTCAGGAGACCCAGTACTTC	CASSPPASQETQYF
TRBJ1-2	TRBV2	NA	NA	TGTGCCAGCAGTGAAAGGGGGAACTATGGCTACACCTTC	CASSERGNYGYTF
TRBJ1-1	TRBV4-2	NA	NA	TGTGCCAGCAGCCAAGCACAGGGCCACACTGAAGCTTTCTTT	CASSQAQGHTEAFF